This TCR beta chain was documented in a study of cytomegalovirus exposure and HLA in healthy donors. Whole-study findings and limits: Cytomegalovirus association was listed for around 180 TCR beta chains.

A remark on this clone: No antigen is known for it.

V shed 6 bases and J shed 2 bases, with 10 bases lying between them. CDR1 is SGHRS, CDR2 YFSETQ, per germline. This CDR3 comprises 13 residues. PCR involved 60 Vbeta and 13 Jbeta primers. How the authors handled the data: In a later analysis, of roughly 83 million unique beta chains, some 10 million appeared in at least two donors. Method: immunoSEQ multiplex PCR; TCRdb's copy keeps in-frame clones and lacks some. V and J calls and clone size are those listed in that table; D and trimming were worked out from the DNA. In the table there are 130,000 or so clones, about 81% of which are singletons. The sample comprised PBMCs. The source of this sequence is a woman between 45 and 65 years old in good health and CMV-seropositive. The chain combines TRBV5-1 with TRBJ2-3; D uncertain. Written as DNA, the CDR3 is TGCGCCAGCAACTCATCGATCACAGATACGCAGTATTTT. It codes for CASNSSITDTQYF.